This T cell receptor beta chain was retrieved from a study of OX40 agonist ivuxolimab in advanced cancers. At the level of the study: The treatment was a fully human IgG2 OX40 agonist, ivuxolimab. At under 85% male, the cohort had a mean age of 60 years, ranging from about 23 to 79.

Sequenced by immunoSEQ multiplex PCR; TCRdb stores in-frame clones only, minus some. The table lists more than 75,000 clones, around four fifths of them singletons. This clone turned up a few times. Its antigen remains unknown. Study conclusions and caveats: Antigen specificity was not determined for the expanded peripheral T cells. Averaged across samples, CD8+ T cells carried more expanded clones than CD4+ did.

The TCR was taken from an adult with an advanced solid tumor such as melanoma, head and neck, liver or kidney cancer. Sequenced here: CD4+ or CD8+ T cells sorted from blood, sampled in a trial of the OX40 agonist ivuxolimab.

The CDR3 sequence is CASSTIARTGGYGYTF. The CDR3 region has the DNA TGTGCCAGCAGCACAATAGCCCGGACAGGGGGCTATGGCTACACCTTC. The chain carries TRBV7-9 and TRBJ1-2; 10 nucleotides match TRBD1. Trimming cost V 5 bases and J 4 bases; bases outside gene matches: 10. The CDR3 totals 16 residues. The germline CDR1 and CDR2 sequences are SEHNR and FQNEAQ (reference sequence).